The T cell receptor beta chain under discussion was sequenced for a study of cytomegalovirus exposure and HLA in healthy donors. General study points: A later analysis found most CMV-associated TCR beta chains apparently HLA-restricted.

Note on this clone: Its antigen is undetermined.

After removal of 4 bases from V and 4 bases from J, the junction contained 14 bases not matched to a gene. The CDR3 runs to 19 residues. Germline V gene data show CDR1 as SGHRS and CDR2 as YFSETQ. PCR was performed using 60 Vbeta and 13 Jbeta primers. Using immunoSEQ multiplex PCR, the repertoire was profiled, and TCRdb retains in-frame clones only, with some absent. The sample shows fewer than 200,000 clones, roughly 87% of them seen only once. Among the donors, all were healthy bone marrow donors. The J gene is TRBJ2-3, the V gene TRBV5-1, with 14 bases fitting TRBD2. The specimen was PBMCs. The receptor was isolated from a girl in the first two years of life in good health and CMV-seronegative. The chain's CDR3 is CASSRASGLAGEKSDTQYF. DNA of the CDR3: TGCGCCAGCAGCCGAGCTTCGGGACTAGCGGGAGAGAAGTCAGATACGCAGTATTTT.